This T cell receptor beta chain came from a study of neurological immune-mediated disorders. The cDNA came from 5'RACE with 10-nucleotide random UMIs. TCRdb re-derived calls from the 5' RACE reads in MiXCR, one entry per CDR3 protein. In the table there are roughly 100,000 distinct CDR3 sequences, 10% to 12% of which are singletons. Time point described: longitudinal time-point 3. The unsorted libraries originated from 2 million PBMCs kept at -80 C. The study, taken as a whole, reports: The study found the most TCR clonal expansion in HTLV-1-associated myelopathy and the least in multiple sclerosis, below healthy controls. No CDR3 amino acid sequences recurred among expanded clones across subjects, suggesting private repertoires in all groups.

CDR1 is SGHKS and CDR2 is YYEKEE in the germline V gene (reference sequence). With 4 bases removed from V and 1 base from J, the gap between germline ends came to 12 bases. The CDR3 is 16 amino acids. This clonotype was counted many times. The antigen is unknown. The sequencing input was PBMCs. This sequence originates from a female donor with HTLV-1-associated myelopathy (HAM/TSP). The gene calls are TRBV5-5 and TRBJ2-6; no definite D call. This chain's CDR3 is CASSTTTVSGANVLTF. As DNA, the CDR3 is TGTGCCAGCAGCACAACCACAGTATCTGGGGCCAACGTCCTGACTTTC.